Presented here are 21 T cell receptor beta chains from one specimen sequenced in a study of shared T cell receptors in the human thymus. Some clones are missing from TCRdb's copy, which holds only in-frame ones; the method was immunoSEQ multiplex PCR. The data contain hundreds of thousands of clones, about 80% of them singletons. These same data were also listed under a study on human thymus T cells.

Sequences were obtained from thymocytes. The receptors originated from a boy under two years old with a congenital heart defect.

V gene TRBV5-1 combines with J gene TRBJ2-7, with 7 nucleotides matching TRBD2. Germline CDR1 SGHRS, CDR2 YFSETQ. This CDR3 spans 15 amino acids. The J segment lost 2 bases and the V segment lost 3 bases, leaving 8 bases of the junction unmatched. CDR3 nucleotide sequence: TGCGCCAGCAGCTATCGGGGGGTAGCGGCCTACGAGCAGTACTTC. As protein: CASSYRGVAAYEQYF.

The rearrangement uses TRBV6-4 and TRBJ1-1; D remains ambiguous. The germline V gene has CDR1 MRHNA and CDR2 SNTAGT. With 7 bases removed from V and 4 bases from J, the gap between germline ends came to 19 bases. The CDR3 sequence is 15 residues long. CDR3 residues: CASKGVGEWGTEAFF. The CDR3 nucleotides are TGTGCCAGCAAGGGAGTTGGGGAGTGGGGCACTGAAGCTTTCTTT.

The genes are TRBV7-6 and TRBJ1-2; 7 nucleotides agree with TRBD1. The germline V gene has CDR1 SGHVS and CDR2 FNYEAQ. The CDR3 length is 16 residues. The ends lost 1 base at V and 3 bases at J; junction bases unmatched: 8. Written as DNA, the CDR3 is TGTGCCAGCAGCTTAGGCTATCCCGGGACAGACTATGGCTACACCTTC. It is translated as CASSLGYPGTDYGYTF.

The J gene is TRBJ2-2, the V gene TRBV2, with 15 bases aligning to TRBD2. J gave up 4 bases and V 5 bases, and 5 bases lay outside the gene matches. CDR3 length equals 17 residues. CDR1 is SNHLY and CDR2 is FYNNEI in the germline V gene. The chain's CDR3 is CASSWTSGRGVTGELFF. The DNA of the CDR3 is TGTGCCAGCAGTTGGACTAGCGGGAGGGGGGTCACCGGGGAGCTGTTTTTT.

This clone was seen a few times. The gene calls are TRBV7-2 and TRBJ1-2; 8 positions match TRBD1. Trimming took 2 bases from V and 3 from J; bases not matched to a gene: 5. CDR1 and CDR2 from the germline V gene are SGHTA and FQGNSA. The CDR3 has 15 amino acids. The CDR3 here is CASSLRQGRDYGYTF. CDR3 nucleotides: TGTGCCAGCAGCTTAAGACAGGGGCGGGACTATGGCTACACCTTC.

The rearrangement uses TRBV4-3 and TRBJ2-1, with TRBD2 matching over 11 bases. The V gene's germline CDR1 is LGHNA and CDR2 YSLEER. Losses at the gene ends were 3 bases for V and 0 bases for J; bases not matched to a gene: 4. This CDR3 comprises 17 residues. In DNA form, the CDR3 reads TGCGCCAGCAGCCATGGGACTAGCGGCAGCTCCTACAATGAGCAGTTCTTC. Its protein is CASSHGTSGSSYNEQFF.

This sequence joins TRBV5-1 and TRBJ2-5; the match to TRBD1 covers 8 bases. Germline V lookup: CDR1 SGHRS, CDR2 YFSETQ. V gave up 1 base and J gave up 4 bases; unmatched junction bases: 9. The length of the CDR3 is 16 residues. In nucleotides, the CDR3 is TGCGCCAGCAGCTTGTACGAGGACAGGGACGGAGAGACCCAGTACTTC. Translating gives CASSLYEDRDGETQYF.

The chain links TRBV25-1 to TRBJ1-4, with D perhaps matching TRBD1 (6 bases). V lost 4 bases to trimming and J lost 0 bases, with 15 bases between them. Germline V lookup: CDR1 MGHDK, CDR2 SYGVNS. The CDR3 sequence is 17 residues long. The CDR3 here is CASSGPGTMTTNEKLFF. DNA for the CDR3: TGTGCCAGCAGTGGCCCCGGGACAATGACAACTAATGAAAAACTGTTTTTT.

The rearrangement links TRBV6-5 to TRBJ2-1; 11 bases fit TRBD2. V dropped 6 bases and J dropped 4; count of bases not matched to a gene: 5. This CDR3 contains 15 residues. Looked up from germline, CDR1 is MNHEY and CDR2 is SVGAGI. The CDR3 sequence: CASSTGLADYNEQFF. The DNA of the CDR3 is TGTGCCAGCAGCACGGGACTAGCGGATTACAATGAGCAGTTCTTC.

This chain joins TRBV4-3 and TRBJ1-1; D perhaps matches TRBD1 (5 bases). CDR1 and CDR2 (germline): LGHNA, YSLEER. The CDR3 is made up of 19 amino acids. The V gene lost 1 base and the J gene lost 4 bases, with 25 bases spanning the gap. CDR3 DNA: TGCGCCAGCAGCCAAGCGCCCTGGGGGGGACCTATTCCGGTCACTGAAGCTTTCTTT. This translates into CASSQAPWGGPIPVTEAFF.

The chain has TRBV9 and TRBJ2-7; weak D call: TRBD2 (6 bases). CDR1 and CDR2 (germline): SGDLS, YYNGEE. The CDR3 consists of 14 residues. The ends were cut back, 4 bases at V and 2 bases at J, with 13 bases in the middle. CDR3 amino acids: CASSSKEGPYEQYF. The CDR3 nucleotides are TGTGCCAGCAGCTCGAAGGAGGGCCCCTACGAGCAGTACTTC.

The V call is TRBV9, the J call TRBJ2-1; possible D gene TRBD2, 5 bases. Germline values: CDR1 SGDLS, CDR2 YYNGEE. The CDR3 has 15 amino acids. With 4 bases removed from V and 4 bases from J, the gap between germline ends came to 15 bases. CDR3 region: CASSPRTRAYNEQFF. As DNA, the CDR3 is TGTGCCAGCAGCCCCCGGACTCGCGCGTACAATGAGCAGTTCTTC. Together with reference TRBV9 and TRBJ2-1, the CDR3 gives the full variable domain: DSGVTQTPKHLITATGQRVTLRCSPRSGDLSVYWYQQSLDQGLQFLIQYYNGEERAKGNILERFSAQQFPDLHSELNLSSLELGDSALYFCASSPRTRAYNEQFFGPGTRLTVL.

The chain employs TRBV28 and TRBJ2-1; D is perhaps TRBD2 (5 bases). V lost 7 bases and J lost 0, with 13 bases in between. Germline CDR1 and CDR2: MDHEN and SYDVKM. This CDR3 region has 15 residues. Written as DNA, the CDR3 is TGTGCCAGCACCCGGGATGGTGTCTCCTACAATGAGCAGTTCTTC. Translation: CASTRDGVSYNEQFF.

This clone was detected once. The rearrangement uses TRBV7-2 and TRBJ2-7; a possible D gene is TRBD2 (6 bases). Trimming pared 1 base from V and 0 bases from J, leaving 10 bases between. Germline V lookup: CDR1 SGHTA, CDR2 FQGNSA. The CDR3 extends over 15 amino acids. CDR3 DNA: TGTGCCAGCAGCTTAGGGTTGGGGGGCTCCTACGAGCAGTACTTC. Translating gives CASSLGLGGSYEQYF.

This chain connects TRBV19 to TRBJ2-7; 10 bases are a match to TRBD1. The V gene end was trimmed by 1 base and the J gene end by 4 bases; junction bases not matched to a gene: 4. CDR3 length equals 15 residues. Germline V gene data show CDR1 as LNHDA and CDR2 as SQIVND (reference sequence). The CDR3 loop is CASSIGQGAPYEQYF. Written as DNA, the CDR3 is TGTGCCAGTAGTATAGGACAGGGGGCCCCGTACGAGCAGTACTTC.

The V call is TRBV28, the J call TRBJ2-1; maybe TRBD2 (6 bases). This CDR3 region has 17 residues. The V gene's germline CDR1 is MDHEN and CDR2 SYDVKM. V lost 4 bases and J lost 0, with 16 bases in between. CDR3 protein: CASSSRIAVRSYNEQFF. The CDR3 DNA reads as TGTGCCAGCAGTTCCCGGATAGCGGTCCGCTCCTACAATGAGCAGTTCTTC.

The V gene is TRBV21-1, the J gene TRBJ2-1; the table calls TRBD2, which could not be checked here. TRBV21-1 is a pseudogene. The CDR3 spans 17 residues. The CDR3 coding sequence is TGTGCCAGCAGCAAAATCCCTCTAGCGGGAGACAACAATGAGCAGTTCTTC. Residues: CASSKIPLAGDNNEQFF.

The chain recombines TRBV7-3 with TRBJ2-2; D is possibly TRBD1 (5 bases). The CDR3 covers 14 residues. Trimming took 0 bases from V and 7 from J, leaving 9 bases between them. Germline lookup yields CDR1 SGHTA and CDR2 FQGTGA. The CDR3 here is CASSLTGADGELFF. The CDR3 bases are TGTGCCAGCAGCTTAACAGGGGCAGACGGGGAGCTGTTTTTT.

For the CDR3, the DNA is TGTGCCAGCAGCTTAGGTTCTCCGGGACTAGCGGGGGGGGCAGATACGCAGTATTTT. Protein sequence: CASSLGSPGLAGGADTQYF. V and J are TRBV11-2 and TRBJ2-3; 16 bases align to TRBD2. V was clipped by 1 base and J by 4 bases; unmatched bases: 8. In germline, CDR1 is SGHAT, CDR2 FQNNGV. CDR3 length: 19 amino acids.

This chain links TRBV27 with TRBJ1-2; 9 positions agree with TRBD1. Germline-derived CDR1 and CDR2 are MNHEY and SMNVEV (reference sequence). The CDR3 consists of 13 residues. V trimming: 8 bases; J trimming: 8 bases; junction bases outside the gene matches: 9. CDR3 sequence: CASGTGPLRGYTF. In nucleotides, the CDR3 is TGTGCCAGCGGGACAGGGCCCCTGCGCGGCTACACCTTC.

There are a few counts of this clone. The gene calls are TRBV27 and TRBJ2-5, with TRBD2 as a possible D gene (5 bases). V was pared by 5 bases and J by 11 bases, with 15 bases between. The CDR3 is 12 residues long. Germline loops: CDR1 MNHEY, CDR2 SMNVEV (reference sequence). The CDR3 sequence is CASSRTAGEQYF. CDR3 bases: TGTGCCAGCAGTCGGACTGCCGGGGAGCAGTACTTC.